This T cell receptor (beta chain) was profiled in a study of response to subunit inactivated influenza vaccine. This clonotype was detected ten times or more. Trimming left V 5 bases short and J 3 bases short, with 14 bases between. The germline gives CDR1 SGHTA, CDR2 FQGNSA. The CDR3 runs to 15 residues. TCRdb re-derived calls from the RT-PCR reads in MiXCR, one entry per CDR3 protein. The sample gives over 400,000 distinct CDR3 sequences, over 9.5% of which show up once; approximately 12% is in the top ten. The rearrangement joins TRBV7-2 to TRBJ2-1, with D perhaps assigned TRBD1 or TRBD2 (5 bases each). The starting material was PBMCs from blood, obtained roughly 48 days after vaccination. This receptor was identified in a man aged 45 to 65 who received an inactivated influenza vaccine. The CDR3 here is CASSLTGPSYNEQFF. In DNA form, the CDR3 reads TGTGCCAGCAGCCTGACGGGACCCAGCTACAATGAGCAGTTCTTC.